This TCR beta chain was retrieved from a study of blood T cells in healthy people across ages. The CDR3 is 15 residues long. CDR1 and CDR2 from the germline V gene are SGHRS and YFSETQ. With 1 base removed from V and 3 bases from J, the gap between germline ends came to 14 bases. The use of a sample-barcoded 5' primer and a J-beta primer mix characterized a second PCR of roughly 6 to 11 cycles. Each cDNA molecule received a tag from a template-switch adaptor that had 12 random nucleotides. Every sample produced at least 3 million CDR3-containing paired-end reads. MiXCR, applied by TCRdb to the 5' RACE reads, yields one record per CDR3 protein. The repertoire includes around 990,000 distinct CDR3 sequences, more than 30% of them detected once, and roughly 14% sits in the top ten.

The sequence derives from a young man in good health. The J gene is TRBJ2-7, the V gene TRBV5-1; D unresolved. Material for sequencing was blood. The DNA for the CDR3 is TGCGCCAGCAGCTTGCGTCTTGGTAGCAACTACGAGCAGTACTTC. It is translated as CASSLRLGSNYEQYF.